The text below deals with one TCR beta chain. What it binds is unknown. TCRdb called the 5' RACE reads again in MiXCR, with one record for every CDR3 protein. The sample records nearly 200,000 distinct CDR3 sequences, around 17% being singletons. This entry belongs to a study of T-cell memory formation after mild COVID-19. Broader study findings: Pre-infection memory carried some responding clones, suggesting that cross-reactive memory joined. Contracting clones, day 15 to 85, had balanced CD4/CD8, and later expanders favored CD4+. Of the contracting clones, CD4+ ones lay mainly in CM and EM, and CD8+ ones in EMRA. Second-wave clones reaching peak frequency on day 37 lacked confirmed SARS-CoV-2 specificity.

The TCR comes from an adult woman who had mild COVID-19 (a few samples of this study predate the infection). Cell type and time point are not known. What was sequenced was PBMCs or a T cell subset sorted from them (not recorded which).

The CDR3 loop is CASRLGPDTQYF. The CDR3 nucleotides read TGTGCCAGCAGGCTAGGGCCAGATACGCAGTATTTT. The J gene is TRBJ2-3, the V gene TRBV2; no reliable D call. The CDR3 extends over 12 amino acids. Germline CDR1 and CDR2: SNHLY and FYNNEI. V was trimmed by 6 bases and J by 4 bases, leaving 8 bases between them.